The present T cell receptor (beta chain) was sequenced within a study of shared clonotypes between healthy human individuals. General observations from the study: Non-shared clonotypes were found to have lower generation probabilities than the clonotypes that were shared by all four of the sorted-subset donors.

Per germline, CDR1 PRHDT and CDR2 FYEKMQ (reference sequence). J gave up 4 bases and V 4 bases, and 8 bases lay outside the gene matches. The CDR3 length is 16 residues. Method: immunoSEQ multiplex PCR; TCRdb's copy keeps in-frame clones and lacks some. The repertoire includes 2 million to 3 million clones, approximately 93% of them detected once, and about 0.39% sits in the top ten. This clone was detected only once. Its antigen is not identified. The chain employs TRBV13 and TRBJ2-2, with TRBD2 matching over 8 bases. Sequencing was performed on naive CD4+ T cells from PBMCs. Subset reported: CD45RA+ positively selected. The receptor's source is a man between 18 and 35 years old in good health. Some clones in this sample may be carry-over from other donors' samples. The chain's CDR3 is CASSSSGSRSTGELFF. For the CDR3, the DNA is TGTGCCAGCAGCTCCAGCGGGAGTAGAAGCACCGGGGAGCTGTTTTTT.